A single sample is the source of the 27 T cell receptor beta chains below, sequenced in a study of cytomegalovirus exposure and HLA in healthy donors. 13 Jbeta primers and 60 Vbeta primers were used for the PCR. Assay: immunoSEQ multiplex PCR; the TCRdb copy retains only in-frame clones and omits some. The sample lists roughly 170,000 clones; 65% to 85% were seen once. Sample: PBMCs. Receptor source: a woman between 50 and 59 years old in good health and CMV-seropositive.

This chain uses TRBV5-1 with TRBJ2-1; tentatively, D is TRBD1 (7 bases). Germline lookup yields CDR1 SGHRS and CDR2 YFSETQ. V was clipped by 2 bases and J by 3 bases, with 12 bases between them. This CDR3 has 15 amino acids. The CDR3 sequence: CASSFRGAFYNEQFF. CDR3 sequence (DNA): TGCGCCAGCAGCTTCAGGGGGGCCTTCTACAATGAGCAGTTCTTC.

This clone occurred once. The gene calls are TRBV4-1 and TRBJ2-1; TRBD2 is a possible D gene (5 bases). Trimming pared 0 bases from V and 4 bases from J, leaving 7 bases between. The CDR3 covers 14 residues. Germline CDR1 is MGHRA and CDR2 is YSYEKL. CDR3 in DNA: TGCGCCAGCAGCCAAGATTCGGGATACAATGAGCAGTTCTTC. Residues: CASSQDSGYNEQFF.

The chain carries TRBV6-4 and TRBJ2-5; 7 bases map to TRBD1. V shed 2 bases, J shed 2 bases, and the junction held 8 bases outside the gene matches. Per the germline V gene, CDR1 is MRHNA and CDR2 is SNTAGT. The CDR3 consists of 16 residues. For the CDR3, the DNA is TGTGCCAGCAGTGACCGCCCTAAGACAGGGCAAGAGACCCAGTACTTC. Translated, it gives CASSDRPKTGQETQYF.

This rearrangement joins TRBV7-2 to TRBJ1-2, with 8 bases that match TRBD1. The germline gives CDR1 SGHTA, CDR2 FQGNSA. The V and J ends lost 0 bases and 6 bases, in that order; junction bases with no gene match: 9. The length of the CDR3 is 16 residues. The CDR3 nucleotides read TGTGCCAGCAGCTTAGCCGCGTTAACAGGGGGGAATGGCTACACCTTC. Its translation is CASSLAALTGGNGYTF.

The rearrangement links TRBV5-4 to TRBJ1-3; possible D gene TRBD1, 6 bases. V was shortened by 3 bases and J by 4 bases, with 17 bases between the two germline ends. The CDR3 loop spans 16 amino acids. Germline values: CDR1 SGHNT, CDR2 YYREEE (reference sequence). The DNA for the CDR3 is TGTGCCAGCAGCTACGGACAGTCCGGCACGGGAAACACCATATATTTT. Amino acid sequence: CASSYGQSGTGNTIYF.

This clone was counted once. This rearrangement joins TRBV9 to TRBJ1-2, with 9 bases fitting TRBD1. The CDR3 spans 14 residues. Germline CDR1 and CDR2: SGDLS and YYNGEE. The junction had 3 bases not matched to a gene; V was cut back by 0 bases and J by 6 bases. The CDR3 DNA sequence: TGTGCCAGCAGCGTAGAGGGACAGGGTAATGGCTACACCTTC. Translating it yields CASSVEGQGNGYTF.

As regards this clone: Other DNA sequences in the same sample also yield this CDR3. This chain joins TRBV5-4 and TRBJ1-2, with D possibly being TRBD1 (6 bases). Germline assignment: CDR1 SGHNT and CDR2 YYREEE (reference sequence). The CDR3 has 13 amino acids. Between the trimmed V and J ends, which lost 4 bases and 2 bases, there was a span of 9 bases. The CDR3 region has the DNA TGTGCCAGCAGCCAAACAGGGAACTATGGCTACACCTTC. It specifies CASSQTGNYGYTF. The whole variable domain, filled in from reference TRBV5-4 and TRBJ1-2, reads ETGVTQSPTHLIKTRGQQVTLRCSSQSGHNTVSWYQQALGQGPQFIFQYYREEENGRGNFPPRFSGLQFPNYSSELNVNALELDDSALYLCASSQTGNYGYTFGSGTRLTVV.

V gene TRBV25-1 combines with J gene TRBJ2-3, with 12 nucleotides matching TRBD2. Trimming removed 5 bases from V and 6 bases from J; junction bases left unmatched: 6. The CDR3 runs to 15 residues. Germline loops: CDR1 MGHDK, CDR2 SYGVNS. In DNA form, the CDR3 reads TGTGCCAGCAGTAGGACTAGCGGGACCTCGGATACGCAGTATTTT. Translating gives CASSRTSGTSDTQYF.

The chain combines TRBV9 with TRBJ2-7; 11 nucleotides agree with TRBD1. This CDR3 region has 15 residues. CDR1 SGDLS and CDR2 YYNGEE come from the germline V gene. V was pared by 4 bases and J by 4 bases, with 7 bases of the junction left unmatched. Written as DNA, the CDR3 is TGTGCCAGCAGCCCCTCCGGGACAGGGGGGTACGAGCAGTACTTC. Protein: CASSPSGTGGYEQYF.

The chain recombines TRBV27 with TRBJ2-7; 8 nucleotides line up with TRBD1. Losses at the gene ends were 2 bases for V and 2 bases for J; bases not matched to a gene: 8. The CDR3 is 16 residues long. Germline V lookup: CDR1 MNHEY, CDR2 SMNVEV (reference sequence). DNA for the CDR3: TGTGCCAGCAGTTTAAATCCGACAGGGGCACCCTACGAGCAGTACTTC. Translation: CASSLNPTGAPYEQYF.

V gene TRBV30 combines with J gene TRBJ1-1, with a tentative D call TRBD1 (5 bases). The CDR3 is 16 amino acids. Germline V gene lookup returns CDR1 GTSNPN and CDR2 SVGIG (reference sequence). Trimming removed 0 bases at V and 1 base at J, with 15 bases between. The CDR3 DNA sequence: TGTGCCTGGAGTGTAATGGATAAAGGGGAGAACACTGAAGCTTTCTTT. Protein product: CAWSVMDKGENTEAFF. Drawing the rest from reference TRBV30 and TRBJ1-1, the complete variable domain is SQTIHQWPATLVQPVGSPLSLECTVEGTSNPNLYWYRQAAGRGLQLLFYSVGIGQISSEVPQNLSASRPQDRQFILSSKKLLLSDSGFYLCAWSVMDKGENTEAFFGQGTRLTVV.

This clone was recorded a few times. The rearrangement links TRBV9 to TRBJ2-7, with TRBD2 identical over 7 bases. The CDR3 loop spans 14 amino acids. Trimming removed 3 bases from V and 3 bases from J; junction bases left unmatched: 6. CDR1 is SGDLS, CDR2 YYNGEE, per germline. CDR3 sequence reads: CASSGGGLVYEQYF. CDR3 coding DNA: TGTGCCAGCAGCGGGGGGGGACTGGTCTACGAGCAGTACTTC. Complete variable domain (other parts from reference TRBV9 and TRBJ2-7): DSGVTQTPKHLITATGQRVTLRCSPRSGDLSVYWYQQSLDQGLQFLIQYYNGEERAKGNILERFSAQQFPDLHSELNLSSLELGDSALYFCASSGGGLVYEQYFGPGTRLTVT.

V and J are TRBV2 and TRBJ1-4; weak D call: TRBD1 (5 bases). This CDR3 is built from 14 residues. Trimming pared 6 bases from V and 3 bases from J, leaving 11 bases between. From germline, CDR1 is SNHLY and CDR2 FYNNEI. The CDR3 nucleotides read TGTGCCAGCAGCTCCGGGGGTCCTAATGAAAAACTGTTTTTT. It specifies CASSSGGPNEKLFF.

This clone was seen a few times. The chain links TRBV4-2 to TRBJ1-2; D perhaps matches TRBD1 (5 bases). Germline V gene data show CDR1 as LGHNA and CDR2 as YNFKEQ. The CDR3 is made up of 13 amino acids. V lost 0 bases and J lost 11, with 13 bases in between. The CDR3 loop is CASSQDRAGRYTF. In DNA, the CDR3 is TGTGCCAGCAGCCAAGATAGGGCAGGGCGGTACACCTTC.

The rearrangement joins TRBV11-2 to TRBJ2-1, with D tentatively TRBD2 (6 bases). The CDR3 length is 15 residues. The germline gives CDR1 SGHAT, CDR2 FQNNGV. V was clipped by 5 bases and J by 9 bases, with 20 bases between them. CDR3: CASSLGSGVGGEQFF. CDR3 in DNA: TGTGCCAGCAGCCTAGGTTCGGGGGTGGGGGGTGAGCAGTTCTTC. Full variable domain (remainder filled in from reference TRBV11-2 and TRBJ2-1): EAGVAQSPRYKIIEKRQSVAFWCNPISGHATLYWYQQILGQGPKLLIQFQNNGVVDDSQLPKDRFSAERLKGVDSTLKIQPAKLEDSAVYLCASSLGSGVGGEQFFGPGTRLTVL.

V and J are TRBV5-1 and TRBJ1-1; weak D call: TRBD1 (5 bases). This CDR3 has 14 amino acids. V was shortened by 4 bases and J by 10 bases, with 20 bases between the two germline ends. Germline CDR1 SGHRS, CDR2 YFSETQ. DNA of the CDR3: TGCGCCAGCAGCCCAGTTTATGGGCAAAGGGGAGCTTTCTTT. Translating it yields CASSPVYGQRGAFF. Variable domain in full (rest from reference TRBV5-1 and TRBJ1-1): KAGVTQTPRYLIKTRGQQVTLSCSPISGHRSVSWYQQTPGQGLQFLFEYFSETQRNKGNFPGRFSGRQFSNSRSEMNVSTLELGDSALYLCASSPVYGQRGAFFGQGTRLTVV.

The count of this clone is one. CDR3 coding DNA: TGTGCCAGCAGTCCGCCCGGGGGCTCCTACAATGAGCAGTTCTTC. This codes for CASSPPGGSYNEQFF. This chain joins TRBV25-1 and TRBJ2-1; D may be TRBD2 (6 bases). Germline V CDR1 and CDR2: MGHDK, SYGVNS. The CDR3 loop spans 15 amino acids. V lost 5 bases and J 0 bases, leaving 11 bases between the germline ends.

The chain couples TRBV6-1 to TRBJ2-1, with a possible D match to TRBD2 (5 bases). V was shortened by 5 bases and J by 0 bases, with 11 bases between the two germline ends. In germline, CDR1 is MNHNS, CDR2 SASEGT. This CDR3 is built from 15 residues. The DNA of the CDR3 is TGTGCCAGCAGTTCCGGACTGAGCTCCTACAATGAGCAGTTCTTC. This encodes CASSSGLSSYNEQFF.

The sample holds a few counts of this clone. The rearrangement uses TRBV5-4 and TRBJ1-1; no reliable D call. The length of the CDR3 is 13 residues. The V end was cut by 2 bases, the J end by 4 bases, with 9 bases between. The germline V gene has CDR1 SGHNT and CDR2 YYREEE (reference sequence). In nucleotides, the CDR3 is TGTGCCAGCAGCTTCGGGAGAGGCACTGAAGCTTTCTTT. It yields the protein CASSFGRGTEAFF. Looking up the rest from reference TRBV5-4 and TRBJ1-1 gives the full variable domain: ETGVTQSPTHLIKTRGQQVTLRCSSQSGHNTVSWYQQALGQGPQFIFQYYREEENGRGNFPPRFSGLQFPNYSSELNVNALELDDSALYLCASSFGRGTEAFFGQGTRLTVV.

The chain joins TRBV30 to TRBJ2-1; TRBD2 aligns across 9 bases. CDR3 size: 15 residues. V shed 2 bases and J 2 bases; nucleotides not matched to a gene: 4. Germline V gives CDR1 GTSNPN, CDR2 SVGIG (reference sequence). CDR3 nucleotides: TGTGCCTGGAGTCGCGGGGGGGCGACCTACAATGAGCAGTTCTTC. Protein: CAWSRGGATYNEQFF.

The chain uses TRBV6-1 and TRBJ1-2, with TRBD1 matching over 8 bases. Trimming removed 6 bases from V and 5 bases from J; junction bases left unmatched: 5. Germline V gene sequence: CDR1 MNHNS, CDR2 SASEGT. The CDR3 loop spans 13 amino acids. CDR3 residues: CASSQQGGYGYTF. As DNA, the CDR3 is TGTGCCAGCAGCCAACAGGGGGGATATGGCTACACCTTC.

About this clone itself: This same CDR3 is encoded by further DNA sequences in the sample. V and J are TRBV5-1 and TRBJ1-5; no clear D gene. The CDR3 contains 13 residues. The germline V gene encodes CDR1 SGHRS and CDR2 YFSETQ. The V end lost 0 bases, the J end lost 4 bases, and 5 bases lay between the germline ends. CDR3 in amino acids: CASSLDRNQPQHF. The CDR3 DNA reads TGCGCCAGCAGCTTGGACAGAAATCAGCCCCAGCATTTT.

V and J are TRBV7-3 and TRBJ1-5; possible D gene TRBD1, 5 bases. Trimming stripped 8 bases from V and 0 bases from J, with 11 bases between. This CDR3 contains 14 residues. Per the germline V gene, CDR1 is SGHTA and CDR2 is FQGTGA. DNA for the CDR3: TGTGCCAGCGGGACTCCTTATAGCAATCAGCCCCAGCATTTT. The encoded protein is CASGTPYSNQPQHF.

The chain has TRBV10-3 and TRBJ2-5, with D possibly matching TRBD2 (7 bases). The CDR3 runs to 13 residues. Germline-derived CDR1 and CDR2 are ENHRY and SYGVKD. Trimming left V 3 bases short and J 5 bases short, with 10 bases between. The CDR3 DNA reads TGTGCCATCAGTGAAGGGAGGGGGGAGACCCAGTACTTC. It codes for CAISEGRGETQYF.

The rearrangement joins TRBV6-5 to TRBJ2-7; TRBD2 might be the D (5 bases). The germline V and J ends were trimmed by 5 bases and 3 bases, with 8 bases remaining between them. There are 12 residues in the CDR3. Germline CDR1 is MNHEY and CDR2 is SVGAGI. The CDR3 sequence: CASSDRGYEQYF. CDR3 coding DNA: TGTGCCAGCAGTGATCGGGGCTACGAGCAGTACTTC.

The V gene is TRBV6-1, the J gene TRBJ2-1; 7 bases fit TRBD1. The length of the CDR3 is 15 residues. V was pared by 5 bases and J by 3 bases, with 7 bases of the junction left unmatched. From germline, CDR1 is MNHNS and CDR2 SASEGT. The chain's CDR3 is CASSPDRALYNEQFF. CDR3 coding DNA: TGTGCCAGCAGTCCCGACAGGGCCCTCTACAATGAGCAGTTCTTC.

V usage is TRBV10-3 and J usage is TRBJ1-5; D perhaps matches TRBD1 (6 bases). V gave up 0 bases and J gave up 0 bases, with 9 bases separating them. The length of the CDR3 is 16 residues. Germline CDR1 and CDR2: ENHRY and SYGVKD. The CDR3 DNA reads as TGTGCCATCAGTGAGTCGGGGGGGCATAGCAATCAGCCCCAGCATTTT. Encoded protein: CAISESGGHSNQPQHF.